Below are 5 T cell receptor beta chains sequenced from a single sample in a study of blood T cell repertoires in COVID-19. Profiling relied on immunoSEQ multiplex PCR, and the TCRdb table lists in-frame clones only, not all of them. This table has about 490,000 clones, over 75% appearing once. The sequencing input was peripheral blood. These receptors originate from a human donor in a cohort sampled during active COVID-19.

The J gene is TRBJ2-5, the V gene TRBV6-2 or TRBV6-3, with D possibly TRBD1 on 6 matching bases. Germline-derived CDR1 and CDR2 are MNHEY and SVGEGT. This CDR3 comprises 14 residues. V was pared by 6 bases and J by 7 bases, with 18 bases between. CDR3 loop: CASSPGAGAGTQYF. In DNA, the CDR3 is TGTGCCAGCAGCCCCGGCGCAGGGGCAGGGACCCAGTACTTC.

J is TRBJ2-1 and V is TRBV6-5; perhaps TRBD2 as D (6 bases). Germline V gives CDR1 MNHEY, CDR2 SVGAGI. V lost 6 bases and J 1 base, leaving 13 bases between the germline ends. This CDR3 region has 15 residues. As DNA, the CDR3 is TGTGCCAGCAGCCGACTAGTAGGATCCTACAATGAGCAGTTCTTC. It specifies CASSRLVGSYNEQFF.

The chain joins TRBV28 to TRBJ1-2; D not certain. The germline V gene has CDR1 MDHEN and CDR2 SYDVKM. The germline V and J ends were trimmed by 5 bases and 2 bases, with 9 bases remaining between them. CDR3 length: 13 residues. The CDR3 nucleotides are TGTGCCAGCAGTCTACGTCCCAACTATGGCTACACCTTC. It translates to CASSLRPNYGYTF.

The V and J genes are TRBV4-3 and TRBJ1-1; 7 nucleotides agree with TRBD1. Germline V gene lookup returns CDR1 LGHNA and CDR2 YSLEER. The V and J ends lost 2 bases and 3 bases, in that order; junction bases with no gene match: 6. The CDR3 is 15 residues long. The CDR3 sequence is CASSQQTGLDTEAFF. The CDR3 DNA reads TGCGCCAGCAGCCAACAGACAGGGTTGGACACTGAAGCTTTCTTT.

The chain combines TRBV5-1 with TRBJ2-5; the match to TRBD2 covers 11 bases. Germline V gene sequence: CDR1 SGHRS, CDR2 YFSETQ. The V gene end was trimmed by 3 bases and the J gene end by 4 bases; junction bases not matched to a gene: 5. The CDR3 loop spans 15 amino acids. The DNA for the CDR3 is TGCGCCAGCAGCTGGGGGACTAGCGGACGAGAGACCCAGTACTTC. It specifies CASSWGTSGRETQYF.